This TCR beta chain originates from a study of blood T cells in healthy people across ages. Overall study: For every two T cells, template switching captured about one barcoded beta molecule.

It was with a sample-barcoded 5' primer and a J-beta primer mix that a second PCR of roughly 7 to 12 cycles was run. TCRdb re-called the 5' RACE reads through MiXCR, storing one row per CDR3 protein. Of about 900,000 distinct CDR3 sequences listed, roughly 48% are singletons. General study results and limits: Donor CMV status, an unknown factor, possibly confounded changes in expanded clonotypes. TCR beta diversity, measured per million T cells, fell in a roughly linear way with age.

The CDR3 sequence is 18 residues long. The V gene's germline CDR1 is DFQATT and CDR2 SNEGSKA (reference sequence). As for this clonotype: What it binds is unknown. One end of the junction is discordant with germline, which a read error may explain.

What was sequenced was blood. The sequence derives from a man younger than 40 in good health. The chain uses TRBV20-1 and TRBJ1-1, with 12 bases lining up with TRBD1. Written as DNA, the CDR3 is TGCAGTGCTAGTCCTTTACCGGGACAGGGGGCGGGGAACACTGAAGTTTTCTTT. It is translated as CSASPLPGQGAGNTEVFF.